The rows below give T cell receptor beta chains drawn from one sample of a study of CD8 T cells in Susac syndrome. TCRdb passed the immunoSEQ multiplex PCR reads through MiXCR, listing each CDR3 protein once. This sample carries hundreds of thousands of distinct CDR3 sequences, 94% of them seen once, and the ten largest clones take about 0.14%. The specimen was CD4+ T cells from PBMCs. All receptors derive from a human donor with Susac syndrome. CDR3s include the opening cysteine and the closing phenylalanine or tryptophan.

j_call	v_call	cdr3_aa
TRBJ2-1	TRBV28	CASAGPGNEQFF
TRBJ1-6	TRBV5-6	CASSPRSAGDNSPLHF
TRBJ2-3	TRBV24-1	CATSDPFGGPTDTQYF
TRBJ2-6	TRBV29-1	CSVGGRQGGSGANVLTF
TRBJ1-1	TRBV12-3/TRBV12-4	CASSLTRQFVPEAFF
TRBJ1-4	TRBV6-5	CASSPNSLNEKLFF
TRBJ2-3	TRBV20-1	CSASPGLAGGGSTDTQYF
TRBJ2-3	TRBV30	CAWTRGEDTQYF
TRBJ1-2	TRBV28	CASLGQIYGYTF
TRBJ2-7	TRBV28	CASSLFSQGREQYF
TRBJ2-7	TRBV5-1	CASSPQTASYEQYF
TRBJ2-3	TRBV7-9	CASSLVGLAQDTQYF
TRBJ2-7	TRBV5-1	CASSPEVGVPYEQYF
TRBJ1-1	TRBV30	CAWAGVNTEAFF
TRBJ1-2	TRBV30	CAWSPTRDRWSHGYTF
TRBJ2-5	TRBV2	CASSIGTGGVETQYF
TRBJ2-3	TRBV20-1	CSALWGGASTDTQYF
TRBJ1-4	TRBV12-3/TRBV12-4	CASSQTAGGEKLFF
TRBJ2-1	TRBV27	CASRPPSWAGGNNEQFF
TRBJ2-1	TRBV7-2	CASSLNGGGEQFF